The 32 T cell receptor beta chains presented below share a single source sample, sequenced in a study of early T cells in non-severe SARS-CoV-2 infection. TCRdb analysed the 5' RACE reads with MiXCR anew, one entry per CDR3 protein. The data hold roughly 120,000 distinct CDR3 sequences, with about 15% observed a single time. Specimen: whole blood. These receptor sequences come from an adult who was a healthcare worker with PCR-confirmed SARS-CoV-2 infection or an uninfected control (not recorded which).

This clonotype has just a few counts. The chain is built from TRBV18 and TRBJ2-1; TRBD2 aligns across 9 bases. The CDR3 is 14 amino acids. The trim removed 6 bases at V and 4 bases at J, leaving 4 bases unmatched. CDR1 and CDR2 (germline): KGHSH, LQKENI. The CDR3 nucleotides read TGTGCCAGCTCCATGCTAGCGGGGTACAATGAGCAGTTCTTC. It translates to CASSMLAGYNEQFF.

V and J are TRBV3-1 and TRBJ1-1; D uncertain. This CDR3 has 13 amino acids. CDR1 is LGHDT, CDR2 YNNKEL, per germline (reference sequence). Trimming took off 3 bases at V and 0 bases at J, with 5 bases between the two ends. This CDR3 is CASSQGLNTEAFF. In DNA, the CDR3 is TGTGCCAGCAGCCAGGGCCTGAACACTGAAGCTTTCTTT.

This clonotype was seen at least ten times. This chain uses TRBV5-1 with TRBJ2-3; possibly TRBD2 for D (5 bases). Germline V lookup: CDR1 SGHRS, CDR2 YFSETQ. CDR3 length: 13 amino acids. Deletions cut 3 bases from V and 3 bases from J, with 8 bases between. The CDR3 region has the DNA TGCGCCAGCAGCTCCACTAGTACAGATACGCAGTATTTT. Protein: CASSSTSTDTQYF.

This clonotype came up a few times. The rearrangement links TRBV10-2 to TRBJ1-2; TRBD1 is a possible D gene (5 bases). The CDR3 contains 13 residues. The germline V gene has CDR1 WSHSY and CDR2 SAAADI. The V end was cut by 11 bases, the J end by 8 bases, with 21 bases between. The DNA of the CDR3 is TGCGCCGGCCTCGACGGGGCTGGCGGCGGCTACACCTTC. Residues: CAGLDGAGGGYTF.

The chain carries TRBV5-1 and TRBJ2-1; D uncertain. CDR3 length: 14 residues. CDR1 SGHRS and CDR2 YFSETQ come from the germline V gene. V was pared by 4 bases and J by 6 bases, with 14 bases between. CDR3 amino acids: CASSPSTFFNEQFF. The DNA of the CDR3 is TGCGCCAGCAGCCCTTCCACATTTTTCAATGAGCAGTTCTTC.

This clonotype was seen a few times. This chain uses TRBV6-1 with TRBJ2-3, with D perhaps assigned TRBD1 or TRBD2 (6 bases each). CDR3 size: 14 residues. V was pared by 8 bases and J by 4 bases, with 16 bases between. From germline, CDR1 is MNHNS and CDR2 SASEGT. The CDR3: CASDEGGASDTQYF. The CDR3 nucleotides are TGTGCCAGCGACGAGGGGGGCGCCTCAGATACGCAGTATTTT.

This clonotype has a handful of counts. The gene calls are TRBV5-4 and TRBJ1-6; D is uncertain. The V end lost 0 bases, the J end lost 5 bases, and 9 bases lay between the germline ends. Germline assignment: CDR1 SGHNT and CDR2 YYREEE (reference sequence). There are 15 residues in the CDR3. The CDR3 nucleotides are TGTGCCAGCAGCTTGGTCCCACCAGATAATTCACCCCTCCACTTT. It specifies CASSLVPPDNSPLHF. Looking up the rest from reference TRBV5-4 and TRBJ1-6 gives the full variable domain: ETGVTQSPTHLIKTRGQQVTLRCSSQSGHNTVSWYQQALGQGPQFIFQYYREEENGRGNFPPRFSGLQFPNYSSELNVNALELDDSALYLCASSLVPPDNSPLHFGNGTRLTVT.

This clonotype was seen at least ten times. The chain employs TRBV12-3 or TRBV12-4 and TRBJ2-5; weak D call: TRBD1 (6 bases). V was clipped by 1 base and J by 4 bases, with 7 bases between them. The length of the CDR3 is 13 residues. The CDR3 DNA reads TGTGCCAGCAGTTTAGGGGGGCCAGAGACCCAGTACTTC. Encoded protein: CASSLGGPETQYF.

The chain links TRBV30 to TRBJ1-4; maybe TRBD1 (5 bases). Germline V gene data show CDR1 as GTSNPN and CDR2 as SVGIG (reference sequence). This CDR3 has 14 amino acids. V lost 3 bases and J 7 bases, leaving 15 bases between the germline ends. The CDR3, as DNA: TGTGCCTGGAGCCGGGAGGGACCAGGTGAAAAACTGTTTTTT. Protein: CAWSREGPGEKLFF.

The chain joins TRBV18 to TRBJ1-2; 7 positions match TRBD1. V gave up 6 bases and J gave up 5 bases; unmatched junction bases: 6. Germline loops: CDR1 KGHSH, CDR2 LQKENI. The CDR3 sequence is 13 residues long. The DNA for the CDR3 is TGTGCCAGCTCCATGGGACAGACTTATGGCTACACCTTC. This gives the protein CASSMGQTYGYTF. Combining the CDR3 with reference TRBV18 and TRBJ1-2 gives the whole variable domain NAGVMQNPRHLVRRRGQEARLRCSPMKGHSHVYWYRQLPEEGLKFMVYLQKENIIDESGMPKERFSAEFPKEGPSILRIQQVVRGDSAAYFCASSMGQTYGYTFGSGTRLTVV.

The J gene is TRBJ2-7, the V gene TRBV15, with 7 nucleotides matching TRBD1. The CDR3 runs 15 residues. V lost 1 base and J lost 5; bases outside the gene matches: 8. The germline CDR1 and CDR2 sequences are LNHNV and YYDKDF (reference sequence). CDR3 sequence reads: CATSRVQGVLDEQYF. The CDR3 DNA reads TGTGCCACCAGCAGAGTTCAGGGGGTATTGGACGAGCAGTACTTC.

The CDR3 DNA sequence: TGTGCCGCGGGACAACCGACGGGCACTGAAGCTTTCTTT. It yields the protein CAAGQPTGTEAFF. The rearrangement uses TRBV10-3 and TRBJ1-1; TRBD1 is a possible D gene (6 bases). Trimming removed 11 bases from V and 4 bases from J, with 17 bases in between. CDR1 ENHRY and CDR2 SYGVKD come from the germline V gene. CDR3 size: 13 residues.

The V call is TRBV29-1, the J call TRBJ1-1; D unresolved. This CDR3 is 12 amino acids long. Trimming stripped 7 bases from V and 1 base from J, with 10 bases between. Germline CDR1 and CDR2: SQVTM and ANQGSEA. The CDR3 region is CSDLTENTEAFF. CDR3 DNA sequence: TGCAGCGATTTGACTGAGAACACTGAAGCTTTCTTT.

V and J are TRBV27 and TRBJ2-5, with 9 bases matching TRBD2. Germline CDR1 MNHEY, CDR2 SMNVEV (reference sequence). The length of the CDR3 is 19 residues. Trimming removed 2 bases from V and 5 bases from J; junction bases left unmatched: 18. The CDR3 region is CASSLGRPLLAGGQETQYF. The CDR3, as DNA: TGTGCCAGCAGTTTAGGCCGGCCCTTACTGGCGGGGGGGCAGGAGACCCAGTACTTC.

The V and J genes are TRBV5-1 and TRBJ2-3, with 8 bases matching TRBD2. Germline CDR1 and CDR2: SGHRS and YFSETQ. The CDR3 consists of 15 residues. With 4 bases clipped from V and 5 bases from J, the junction kept 9 bases outside the gene matches. CDR3 region: CASSHGLAEGDTQYF. The DNA for the CDR3 is TGCGCCAGCAGCCACGGACTAGCCGAGGGAGATACGCAGTATTTT.

This chain uses TRBV2 with TRBJ2-5; 12 bases are a match to TRBD2. There are 15 residues in the CDR3. In germline, CDR1 is SNHLY, CDR2 FYNNEI. Germline trimming cut 6 bases from V and 1 base from J; bases unmatched to any gene: 3. CDR3 DNA sequence: TGTGCCAGCAGGAGACTAGCGGGGGCCCAAGAGACCCAGTACTTC. Translating gives CASRRLAGAQETQYF.

In this sample, this clonotype turned up a few times. The genes are TRBV5-5 and TRBJ1-1; D uncertain. Deletions cut 1 base from V and 4 bases from J, with 5 bases between. Germline CDR1 SGHKS, CDR2 YYEKEE (reference sequence). CDR3 length: 12 residues. CDR3 DNA: TGTGCCAGCAGCTTGTACAGCACTGAAGCTTTCTTT. This encodes CASSLYSTEAFF.

This clonotype has just a few counts. The chain recombines TRBV29-1 with TRBJ1-2; D is uncertain. CDR1 and CDR2 (germline): SQVTM, ANQGSEA. The length of the CDR3 is 9 residues. V was clipped by 3 bases and J by 8 bases, with 4 bases between them. CDR3 in DNA: TGCAGCGTTGATTTGGGCTACACCTTC. Its protein product is CSVDLGYTF.

The table lists this clonotype with a few counts. Its ends do not fully match the called genes, so a read error is possible. The chain is built from TRBV7-9 and TRBJ2-1; D gene ambiguous. Looked up from germline, CDR1 is SEHNR and CDR2 is FQNEAQ (reference sequence). The CDR3 runs 13 residues. CDR3 nucleotides: TGTGCCAGCAGCTTAACGGCCTACTATGAGCAGTTCTTC. It codes for CASSLTAYYEQFF.

This clonotype was observed a few times. This chain connects TRBV7-9 to TRBJ1-1; 8 bases line up with TRBD1. There are 13 residues in the CDR3. The germline V gene has CDR1 SEHNR and CDR2 FQNEAQ (reference sequence). V was pared by 5 bases and J by 6 bases, with 5 bases of the junction left unmatched. In DNA, the CDR3 is TGTGCCAGCAGCAAACAGGGGGGGCCTGAAGCTTTCTTT. Its translation is CASSKQGGPEAFF.

This clonotype showed up just a few times. The chain carries TRBV19 and TRBJ1-1, with D possibly being TRBD1 (6 bases). This CDR3 has 14 amino acids. V was trimmed by 6 bases and J by 10 bases, leaving 21 bases between them. Germline assignment: CDR1 LNHDA and CDR2 SQIVND (reference sequence). The CDR3 loop is CASSQGFGGGAAFF. The CDR3 bases are TGTGCCAGTAGCCAGGGTTTCGGGGGCGGGGCAGCTTTCTTT.

This clonotype came up a few times. The chain has TRBV29-1 and TRBJ1-2; maybe TRBD1 (6 bases). Trimming cost V 6 bases and J 4 bases, with 12 bases left between them. This CDR3 contains 12 residues. CDR1 is SQVTM, CDR2 ANQGSEA, per germline. The DNA for the CDR3 is TGCAGCGTCGATCAGGGGATCTATGGCTACACCTTC. This sequence encodes CSVDQGIYGYTF.

This clonotype turned up a few times. CDR3 sequence (DNA): TGTGCCAGCAGTGCTGCGGGGGCCTCCTACGAGCAGTACTTC. Its protein is CASSAAGASYEQYF. The V gene is TRBV2, the J gene TRBJ2-7; D perhaps matches TRBD2 (7 bases). The CDR3 loop spans 14 amino acids. With 4 bases removed from V and 0 bases from J, the gap between germline ends came to 10 bases. CDR1 is SNHLY and CDR2 is FYNNEI in the germline V gene. Full variable domain (outside the CDR3, taken from reference TRBV2 and TRBJ2-7): EPEVTQTPSHQVTQMGQEVILRCVPISNHLYFYWYRQILGQKVEFLVSFYNNEISEKSEIFDDQFSVERPDGSNFTLKIRSTKLEDSAMYFCASSAAGASYEQYFGPGTRLTVT.

This clonotype has just a few counts. This sequence joins TRBV2 and TRBJ1-2, with D unclear. The CDR3 loop spans 14 amino acids. The germline CDR1 and CDR2 sequences are SNHLY and FYNNEI. Trimming cost V 7 bases and J 0 bases, with 12 bases left between them. CDR3 bases: TGTGCCAGCACGGCAGAGGGCCCTAACTATGGCTACACCTTC. Its protein product is CASTAEGPNYGYTF.

This clonotype was seen only a few times. The chain joins TRBV10-2 to TRBJ2-1; D is ambiguous. Trimming pared 2 bases from V and 10 bases from J, leaving 9 bases between. The CDR3 is 12 residues long. Germline CDR1 is WSHSY and CDR2 is SAAADI. The DNA of the CDR3 is TGCGCCAGCAGTGAGAAGCTGTGGGAGCAGTTCTTC. This gives the protein CASSEKLWEQFF.

Worth noting for this clonotype: A read error may explain this, as a much larger clone is one base away. The J gene is TRBJ1-2, the V gene TRBV25-1, with D uncertain. The CDR3 consists of 14 residues. Germline V gene sequence: CDR1 MGHDK, CDR2 SYGVNS. CDR3 sequence reads: CASSERAGNYGFTF. CDR3 nucleotide sequence: TGTGCCAGCAGTGAACGAGCTGGTAACTATGGCTTCACCTTC.

The chain links TRBV20-1 to TRBJ1-1; D is ambiguous. There are 13 residues in the CDR3. V lost 6 bases and J lost 0, with 11 bases in between. Germline CDR1 and CDR2: DFQATT and SNEGSKA (reference sequence). The CDR3 loop reads CSAREDLNTEAFF. CDR3 in DNA: TGCAGTGCCCGGGAGGACCTGAACACTGAAGCTTTCTTT.

This clonotype was observed at least ten times. The chain recombines TRBV29-1 with TRBJ1-1; 7 nucleotides match TRBD1. Germline CDR1 SQVTM, CDR2 ANQGSEA. The CDR3 consists of 12 residues. The trim removed 8 bases at V and 1 base at J, leaving 4 bases unmatched. CDR3 nucleotides: TGCAGCTTTGCAGGGGGGAACACTGAAGCTTTCTTT. This sequence encodes CSFAGGNTEAFF.

This clonotype was detected a few times. V and J are TRBV7-8 and TRBJ2-7, with a tentative D call TRBD1 (6 bases). The CDR3 contains 15 residues. Germline loops: CDR1 SGHVS, CDR2 FQNEAQ. V lost 6 bases, J lost 6 bases, and 21 bases lay in between. The CDR3 DNA is TGTGCCAGCAGTCTAAATGGGGCAGGGGACCGCGAGCAGTACTTC. Amino acid sequence: CASSLNGAGDREQYF.

This clonotype came up a few times. V gene TRBV29-1 combines with J gene TRBJ1-1, with D uncertain. The length of the CDR3 is 10 residues. In germline, CDR1 is SQVTM, CDR2 ANQGSEA. V gave up 6 bases and J gave up 8 bases, with 10 bases separating them. This chain's CDR3 is CSVYHSEAFF. As DNA, the CDR3 is TGCAGCGTCTACCATAGCGAAGCTTTCTTT.

V gene TRBV3-1 combines with J gene TRBJ2-3, with 15 positions matching TRBD2. Germline CDR1 and CDR2: LGHDT and YNNKEL (reference sequence). The CDR3 is 14 amino acids. V trimming: 4 bases; J trimming: 13 bases; junction bases outside the gene matches: 6. This chain's CDR3 is CASSPRTSGGAEYF. The CDR3 region has the DNA TGTGCCAGCAGCCCCCGGACTAGCGGGGGGGCGGAGTATTTT.

V is TRBV5-1 and J is TRBJ2-1, with no clear D. The CDR3 spans 13 residues. V gave up 5 bases and J gave up 5 bases, with 11 bases separating them. Germline values: CDR1 SGHRS, CDR2 YFSETQ. The CDR3 bases are TGCGCCAGCAGACAAGACCAACACAATGAGCAGTTCTTC. It encodes CASRQDQHNEQFF.